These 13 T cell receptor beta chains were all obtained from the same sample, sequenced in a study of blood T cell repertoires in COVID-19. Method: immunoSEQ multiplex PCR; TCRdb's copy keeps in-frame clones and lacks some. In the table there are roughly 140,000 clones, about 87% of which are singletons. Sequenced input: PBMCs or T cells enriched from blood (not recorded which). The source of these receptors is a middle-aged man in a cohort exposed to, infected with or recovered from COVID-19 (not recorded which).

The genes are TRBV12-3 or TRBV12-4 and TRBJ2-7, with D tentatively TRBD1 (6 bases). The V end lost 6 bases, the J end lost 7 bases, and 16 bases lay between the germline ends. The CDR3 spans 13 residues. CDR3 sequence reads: CASRPRAQGEQYF. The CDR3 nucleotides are TGTGCCAGCAGACCCCGGGCCCAGGGGGAGCAGTACTTC.

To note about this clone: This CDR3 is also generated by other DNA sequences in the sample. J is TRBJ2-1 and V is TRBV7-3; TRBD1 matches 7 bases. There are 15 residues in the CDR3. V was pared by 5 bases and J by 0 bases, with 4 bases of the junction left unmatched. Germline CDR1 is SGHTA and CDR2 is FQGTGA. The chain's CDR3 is CASSRDRSSYNEQFF. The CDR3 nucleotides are TGTGCCAGCAGCCGGGACAGAAGCTCCTACAATGAGCAGTTCTTC.

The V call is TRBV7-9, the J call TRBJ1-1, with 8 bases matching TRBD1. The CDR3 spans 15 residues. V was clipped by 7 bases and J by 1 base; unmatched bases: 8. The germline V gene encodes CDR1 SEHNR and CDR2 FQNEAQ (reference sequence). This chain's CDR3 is CASNPGDRRNTEAFF. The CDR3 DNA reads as TGTGCCAGCAACCCGGGGGACAGGAGGAACACTGAAGCTTTCTTT.

The CDR3 region is CNTKGGDGYTF. CDR3 nucleotide sequence: TGCAACACCAAAGGGGGGGATGGCTACACCTTC. This chain uses TRBV29-1 with TRBJ1-2; TRBD1 might be the D (6 bases). The germline V gene has CDR1 SQVTM and CDR2 ANQGSEA. This CDR3 region has 11 residues.

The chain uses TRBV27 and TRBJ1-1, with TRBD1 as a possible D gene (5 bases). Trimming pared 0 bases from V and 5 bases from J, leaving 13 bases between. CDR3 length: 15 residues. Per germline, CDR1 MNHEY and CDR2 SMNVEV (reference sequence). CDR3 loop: CASSLSKRGGTEAFF. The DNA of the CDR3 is TGTGCCAGCAGTTTATCTAAAAGGGGAGGGACTGAAGCTTTCTTT.

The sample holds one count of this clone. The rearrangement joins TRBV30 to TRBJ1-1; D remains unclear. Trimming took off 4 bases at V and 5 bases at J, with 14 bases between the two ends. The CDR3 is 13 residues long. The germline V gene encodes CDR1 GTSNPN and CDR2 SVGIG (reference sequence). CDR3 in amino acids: CAWIGGGGTEAFF. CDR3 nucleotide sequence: TGTGCCTGGATAGGTGGAGGAGGGACTGAAGCTTTCTTT.

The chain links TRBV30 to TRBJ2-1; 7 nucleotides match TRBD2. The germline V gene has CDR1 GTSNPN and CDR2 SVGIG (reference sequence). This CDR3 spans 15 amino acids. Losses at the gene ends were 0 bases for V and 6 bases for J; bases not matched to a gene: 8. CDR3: CAWSVGTTLLNEQFF. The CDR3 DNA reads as TGTGCCTGGAGTGTAGGGACTACTCTTCTCAATGAGCAGTTCTTC.

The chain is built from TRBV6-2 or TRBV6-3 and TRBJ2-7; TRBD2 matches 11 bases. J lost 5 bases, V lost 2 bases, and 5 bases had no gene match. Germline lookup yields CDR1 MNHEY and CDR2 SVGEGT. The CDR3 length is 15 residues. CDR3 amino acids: CASSYPLAGGHEQYF. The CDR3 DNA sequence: TGTGCCAGCAGTTACCCTCTAGCGGGGGGACACGAGCAGTACTTC.

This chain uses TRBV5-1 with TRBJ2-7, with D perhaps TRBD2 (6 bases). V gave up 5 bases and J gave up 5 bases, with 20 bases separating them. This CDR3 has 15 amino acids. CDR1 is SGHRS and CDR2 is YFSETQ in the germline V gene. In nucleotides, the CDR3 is TGCGCCAGCAGGGGCGGGGCCCTCGCCACGGACGAGCAGTACTTC. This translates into CASRGGALATDEQYF.

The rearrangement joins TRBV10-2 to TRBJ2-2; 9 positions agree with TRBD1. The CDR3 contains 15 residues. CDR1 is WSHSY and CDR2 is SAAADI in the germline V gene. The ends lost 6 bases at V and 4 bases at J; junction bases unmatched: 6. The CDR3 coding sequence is TGCGCCAGCAGGCCGGGACAGGGTCCCACCGGGGAGCTGTTTTTT. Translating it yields CASRPGQGPTGELFF.

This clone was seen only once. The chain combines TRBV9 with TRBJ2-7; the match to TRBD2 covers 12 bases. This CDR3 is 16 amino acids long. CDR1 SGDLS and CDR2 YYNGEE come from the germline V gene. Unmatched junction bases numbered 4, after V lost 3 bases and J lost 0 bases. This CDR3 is CASSDSSGGGSYEQYF. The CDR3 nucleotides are TGTGCCAGCAGCGACTCTAGCGGGGGGGGCTCCTACGAGCAGTACTTC.

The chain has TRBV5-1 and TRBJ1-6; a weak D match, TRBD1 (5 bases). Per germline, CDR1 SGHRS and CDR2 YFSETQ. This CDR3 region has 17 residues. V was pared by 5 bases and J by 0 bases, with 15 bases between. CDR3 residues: CASSQRGLDSYNSPLHF. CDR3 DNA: TGCGCCAGCAGTCAGCGGGGACTTGACTCCTATAATTCACCCCTCCACTTT.

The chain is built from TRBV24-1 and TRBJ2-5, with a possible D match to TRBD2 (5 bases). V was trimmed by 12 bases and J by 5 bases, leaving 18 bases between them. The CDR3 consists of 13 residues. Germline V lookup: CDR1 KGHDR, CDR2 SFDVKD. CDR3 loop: CAPSKHSVETQYF. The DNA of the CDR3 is TGTGCCCCATCCAAGCATAGCGTTGAGACCCAGTACTTC.